These 24 T cell receptor beta chains came from one sample sequenced in a study of vaccination and CD4 T cells after COVID-19. As to time point: late sampling 161 to 241 days after vaccination in a few convalescent patients. Stated treatment: approximately 9-day PBMC culture with coronavirus spike peptide pools or control peptides (ViraFEST assay). These TCRs' antigens remain unknown. Cultured CD4+ T-cell DNA underwent Oncomine TCR Beta short-read sequencing. In TCRdb, the PCR reads were re-called with MiXCR into one record per CDR3 protein. Of tens of thousands of distinct CDR3 sequences in the sample, around a third are singletons; the top ten hold around 10%. The sequences come from CD4+ T cells from blood, cultured in vitro, collected about 7 months after SARS-CoV-2 vaccination. These receptor sequences come from a human donor who had recovered from COVID-19.

In this sample, this clonotype turned up a few times. This chain connects TRBV24-1 to TRBJ1-2; TRBD1 is a possible D gene (6 bases). CDR3 length: 15 amino acids. Trimming shortened V by 0 bases and J by 8 bases, and 15 bases separated the two germline ends. Germline values: CDR1 KGHDR, CDR2 SFDVKD. For the CDR3, the DNA is TGTGCCACCAGTGATTTGTCAGGGGAGCGGCGAGGCTACACCTTC. Translating gives CATSDLSGERRGYTF.

The CDR3 loop reads CASSFGIEADTQYF. The CDR3 DNA reads as TGTGCCAGCAGCTTCGGGATCGAGGCAGATACGCAGTATTTT. V gene TRBV7-2 combines with J gene TRBJ2-3; a possible D gene is TRBD2 (5 bases). V was cut by 3 bases and J by 4 bases, with 11 bases left in between. Germline V gene sequence: CDR1 SGHTA, CDR2 FQGNSA. The CDR3 covers 14 residues.

This clonotype was counted a few times. V usage is TRBV4-2 and J usage is TRBJ1-1, with D unresolved. The germline V gene encodes CDR1 LGHNA and CDR2 YNFKEQ. CDR3 length equals 15 residues. V lost 0 bases to trimming and J lost 4 bases, with 12 bases between them. The CDR3 spells CASSQDLGGSTEAFF. The CDR3 DNA follows: TGTGCCAGCAGCCAAGATCTGGGAGGTAGCACTGAAGCTTTCTTT.

This chain uses TRBV5-6 with TRBJ1-1, with D possibly being TRBD1 (5 bases). The V gene lost 5 bases and the J gene lost 1 base, with 15 bases spanning the gap. Germline lookup yields CDR1 SGHDT and CDR2 YYEEEE. CDR3 length: 15 amino acids. The CDR3: CASSFGAAGNTEAFF. The CDR3 nucleotides read TGTGCCAGCAGTTTCGGGGCCGCGGGGAACACTGAAGCTTTCTTT.

A few counts support this clonotype. The chain employs TRBV7-6 and TRBJ2-5; D might be TRBD1 (5 bases). The CDR3 is 15 amino acids. Germline loops: CDR1 SGHVS, CDR2 FNYEAQ. The germline V and J ends were trimmed by 0 bases and 9 bases, with 17 bases remaining between them. The CDR3 region has the DNA TGTGCCAGCAGCTTAGCGGGGCAGGGCTCGTTCGCCCAGTACTTC. Protein product: CASSLAGQGSFAQYF.

This clonotype came up a few times. J is TRBJ1-2 and V is TRBV11-3; unclear D gene. V was trimmed by 5 bases and J by 8 bases, leaving 27 bases between them. The CDR3 is 17 residues long. Per the germline V gene, CDR1 is SGHNT and CDR2 is YENEEA. CDR3: CASSRTGFNQRALGYTF. For the CDR3, the DNA is TGTGCCAGCAGCAGAACCGGGTTCAATCAAAGGGCATTAGGCTACACCTTC.

This clonotype was counted only a few times. The chain recombines TRBV7-9 with TRBJ2-3, with D perhaps TRBD1 or TRBD2 (7 bases each). The V end lost 8 bases, the J end lost 7 bases, and 22 bases lay between the germline ends. The CDR3 totals 15 residues. Germline V lookup: CDR1 SEHNR, CDR2 FQNEAQ (reference sequence). The CDR3 reads CASGPLGGGANTQYF. The CDR3 DNA follows: TGTGCCAGCGGGCCATTGGGAGGGGGCGCGAATACGCAGTATTTT.

The rearrangement uses TRBV20-1 and TRBJ1-3; tentative D call: TRBD1 (5 bases). The CDR3 length is 16 residues. Per germline, CDR1 DFQATT and CDR2 SNEGSKA (reference sequence). With 3 bases removed from V and 2 bases from J, the gap between germline ends came to 17 bases. The chain's CDR3 is CSAREGAGAPGNTIYF. In DNA form, the CDR3 reads TGCAGTGCTAGGGAAGGGGCAGGAGCCCCTGGAAACACCATATATTTT.

The gene calls are TRBV10-3 and TRBJ2-5; TRBD2 is a possible D gene (7 bases). The germline V gene has CDR1 ENHRY and CDR2 SYGVKD. The V gene lost 5 bases and the J gene lost 7 bases, with 14 bases spanning the gap. This CDR3 spans 13 amino acids. CDR3 residues: CAISTGEGGTQYF. CDR3 nucleotide sequence: TGTGCCATCAGTACCGGGGAGGGGGGGACCCAGTACTTC.

The V call is TRBV20-1, the J call TRBJ2-3; possible D gene TRBD2, 6 bases. Trimming shortened V by 6 bases and J by 0 bases, and 16 bases separated the two germline ends. Germline CDR1 reads DFQATT; CDR2 reads SNEGSKA (reference sequence). This CDR3 is built from 15 residues. The CDR3 region has the DNA TGCAGTGCCCCCCCTAGCGACTCTAGCACAGATACGCAGTATTTT. Amino acid sequence: CSAPPSDSSTDTQYF.

The rearrangement links TRBV24-1 to TRBJ2-1; D is possibly TRBD2 (9 bases). The CDR3 has 16 residues. V was shortened by 1 base and J by 7 bases, with 16 bases between the two germline ends. CDR1 is KGHDR and CDR2 is SFDVKD in the germline V gene. DNA of the CDR3: TGTGCCACCAGTGATTTTTCTAGCGGGACAGGTAATGAGCAGTTCTTC. Translation gives CATSDFSSGTGNEQFF.

The gene calls are TRBV2 and TRBJ2-5; 10 positions match TRBD1. V was clipped by 3 bases and J by 4 bases; unmatched bases: 2. The CDR3 loop spans 14 amino acids. CDR1 and CDR2 (germline): SNHLY, FYNNEI. The CDR3 reads CASSETGGGETQYF. CDR3 in DNA: TGTGCCAGCAGTGAGACAGGGGGCGGAGAGACCCAGTACTTC.

The chain joins TRBV10-3 to TRBJ1-1; D is unclear. CDR3 length: 16 residues. Germline lookup yields CDR1 ENHRY and CDR2 SYGVKD. V was shortened by 4 bases and J by 3 bases, with 18 bases between the two germline ends. The CDR3 coding sequence is TGTGCCATCAGTGTAGGTCCTTTGAAGAGGCACACTGAAGCTTTCTTT. Encoded protein: CAISVGPLKRHTEAFF.

The chain joins TRBV1 to TRBJ2-7; the table gives TRBD1 as D, unverified against the DNA. TRBV1 corresponds to a pseudogene. The CDR3 has 12 residues. The CDR3 coding sequence is TGCACCAGCAGCCCAACGGGGGACGAGCAGTACTTC. It yields the protein CTSSPTGDEQYF.

The chain joins TRBV6-5 to TRBJ2-7; D possibly corresponds to TRBD2 (6 bases). CDR3 size: 18 residues. The germline V gene has CDR1 MNHEY and CDR2 SVGAGI. V was cut by 0 bases and J by 0 bases, with 18 bases left in between. DNA for the CDR3: TGTGCCAGCAGTTACTCGTTACCCCGGGACTCAAACTCCTACGAGCAGTACTTC. This encodes CASSYSLPRDSNSYEQYF.

Note on this clonotype: Compared with germline, one end of the junction differs, possibly owing to a read error. The chain has TRBV10-3 and TRBJ2-5; TRBD2 agrees at 7 bases. CDR1 ENHRY and CDR2 SYGVKD come from the germline V gene. There are 17 residues in the CDR3. The CDR3 coding sequence is TGTGCCAGCAGTTCCCATCCTTTGCTGCGGGAGAGGGAGACCCAGTACTTC. Translation: CASSSHPLLRERETQYF.

CDR3 amino acids: CSAEGQGAAKNIQYF. The CDR3 DNA is TGCAGTGCTGAAGGACAGGGGGCCGCCAAAAACATTCAGTACTTC. J is TRBJ2-4 and V is TRBV20-1; 11 bases agree with TRBD1. The J segment lost 1 base and the V segment lost 5 bases, leaving 4 bases of the junction unmatched. The germline CDR1 and CDR2 sequences are DFQATT and SNEGSKA (reference sequence). There are 15 residues in the CDR3.

This clonotype showed up just a few times. The chain combines TRBV6-2 or TRBV6-3 with TRBJ2-6, with D unclear. The CDR3 runs to 16 residues. CDR1 is MNHEY and CDR2 is SVGEGT in the germline V gene. The V gene lost 2 bases and the J gene lost 0 bases, with 8 bases spanning the gap. The CDR3: CASSYPLGSGANVLTF. CDR3 coding DNA: TGTGCCAGCAGTTACCCCCTTGGCTCTGGGGCCAACGTCCTGACTTTC.

This clonotype appeared a few times. CDR3 sequence reads: CASSEDRGLGTEAFF. The CDR3 bases are TGTGCCAGCAGTGAGGACAGGGGGTTGGGCACTGAAGCTTTCTTT. The rearrangement links TRBV6-1 to TRBJ1-1; 10 bases map to TRBD1. The CDR3 loop spans 15 amino acids. V gave up 3 bases and J gave up 4 bases; unmatched junction bases: 5. Germline values: CDR1 MNHNS, CDR2 SASEGT.

The chain has TRBV5-8 and TRBJ2-5; the D is unclear. The CDR3 loop spans 15 amino acids. V was trimmed by 4 bases and J by 9 bases, leaving 22 bases between them. Germline lookup yields CDR1 SGHTS and CDR2 YDEGEE. The CDR3: CASSPLDWDLMSQYF. CDR3 DNA: TGTGCCAGCAGCCCCCTCGACTGGGATCTCATGTCCCAGTACTTC.

This clonotype was recorded a few times. The chain employs TRBV6-5 and TRBJ2-1, with TRBD2 matching over 15 bases. The CDR3 has 18 residues. The germline CDR1 and CDR2 sequences are MNHEY and SVGAGI. The junction had 5 bases not matched to a gene; V was cut back by 1 base and J by 4 bases. This chain's CDR3 is CASSYFPGLAGGYNEQFF. The CDR3 region has the DNA TGTGCCAGCAGTTACTTCCCCGGACTAGCGGGAGGGTACAATGAGCAGTTCTTC.

This clonotype turned up a few times. This chain connects TRBV2 to TRBJ2-5, with D perhaps TRBD1 (6 bases). The CDR3 length is 14 residues. CDR1 is SNHLY, CDR2 FYNNEI, per germline. V lost 3 bases to trimming and J lost 2 bases, with 10 bases between them. CDR3 bases: TGTGCCAGCAGTGACCTGACAGGACAAGAGACCCAGTACTTC. Translating gives CASSDLTGQETQYF.

The chain couples TRBV5-8 to TRBJ2-7; TRBD1 matches 8 bases. CDR1 is SGHTS, CDR2 YDEGEE, per germline. With 3 bases clipped from V and 3 bases from J, the junction kept 5 bases outside the gene matches. The CDR3 runs 14 residues. In nucleotides, the CDR3 is TGTGCCAGCAGCTCGCCGGGACAGGTCTACGAGCAGTACTTC. The encoded protein is CASSSPGQVYEQYF.

CDR3: CASSPEDGTNTEAFF. The CDR3 nucleotides are TGTGCCAGCAGCCCGGAGGACGGAACGAACACTGAAGCTTTCTTT. The rearrangement links TRBV4-2 to TRBJ1-1; D is unclear. V shed 4 bases and J shed 1 base, with 13 bases lying between them. The CDR3 is made up of 15 amino acids. CDR1 and CDR2 (germline): LGHNA, YNFKEQ.